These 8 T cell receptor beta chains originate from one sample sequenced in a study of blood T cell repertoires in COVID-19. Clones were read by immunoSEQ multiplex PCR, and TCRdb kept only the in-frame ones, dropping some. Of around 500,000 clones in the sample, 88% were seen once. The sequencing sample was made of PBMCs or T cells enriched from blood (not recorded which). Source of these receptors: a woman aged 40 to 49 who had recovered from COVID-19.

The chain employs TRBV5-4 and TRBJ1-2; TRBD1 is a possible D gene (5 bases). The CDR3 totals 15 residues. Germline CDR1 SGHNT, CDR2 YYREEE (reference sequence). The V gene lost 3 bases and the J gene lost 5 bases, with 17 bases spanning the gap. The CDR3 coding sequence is TGTGCCAGCAGCTCGACGGGCCAGGGTCTGTATGGCTACACCTTC. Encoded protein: CASSSTGQGLYGYTF.

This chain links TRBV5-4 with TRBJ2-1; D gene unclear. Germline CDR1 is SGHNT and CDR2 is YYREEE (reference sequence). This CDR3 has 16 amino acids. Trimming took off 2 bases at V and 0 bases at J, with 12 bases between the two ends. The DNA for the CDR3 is TGTGCCAGCAGCTTTTCAGCCACGGGCTCCTACAATGAGCAGTTCTTC. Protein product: CASSFSATGSYNEQFF.

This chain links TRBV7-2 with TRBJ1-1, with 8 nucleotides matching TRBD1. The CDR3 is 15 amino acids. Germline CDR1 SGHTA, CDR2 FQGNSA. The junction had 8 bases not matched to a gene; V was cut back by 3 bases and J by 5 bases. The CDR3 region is CASSFLDRVGTEAFF. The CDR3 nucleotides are TGTGCCAGCAGCTTTCTGGACAGGGTTGGGACTGAAGCTTTCTTT.

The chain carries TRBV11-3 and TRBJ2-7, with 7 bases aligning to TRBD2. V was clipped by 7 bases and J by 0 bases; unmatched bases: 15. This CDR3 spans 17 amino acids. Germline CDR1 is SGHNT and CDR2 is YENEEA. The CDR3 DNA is TGTGCCAGCAACGGGGGGTTGGGCTCTTCTACCTCCTACGAGCAGTACTTC. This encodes CASNGGLGSSTSYEQYF.

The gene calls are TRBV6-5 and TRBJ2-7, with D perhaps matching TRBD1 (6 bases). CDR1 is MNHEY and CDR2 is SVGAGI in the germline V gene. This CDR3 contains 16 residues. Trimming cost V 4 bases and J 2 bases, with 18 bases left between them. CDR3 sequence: CASSFLGGLPTYEQYF. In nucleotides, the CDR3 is TGTGCCAGCAGTTTCCTAGGGGGTCTACCCACCTACGAGCAGTACTTC.

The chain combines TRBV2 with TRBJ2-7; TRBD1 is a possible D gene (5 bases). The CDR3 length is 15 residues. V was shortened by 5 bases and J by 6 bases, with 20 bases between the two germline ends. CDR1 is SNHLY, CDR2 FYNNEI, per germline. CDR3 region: CASSQIDSLFSEQYF. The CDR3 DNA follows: TGTGCCAGCAGTCAGATAGACAGCTTGTTCTCCGAGCAGTACTTC. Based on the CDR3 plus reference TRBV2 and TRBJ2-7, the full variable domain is EPEVTQTPSHQVTQMGQEVILRCVPISNHLYFYWYRQILGQKVEFLVSFYNNEISEKSEIFDDQFSVERPDGSNFTLKIRSTKLEDSAMYFCASSQIDSLFSEQYFGPGTRLTVT.

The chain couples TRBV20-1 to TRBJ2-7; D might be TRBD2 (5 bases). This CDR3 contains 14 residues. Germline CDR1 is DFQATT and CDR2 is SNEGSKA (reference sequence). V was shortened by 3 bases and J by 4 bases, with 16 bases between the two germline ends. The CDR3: CSASGRGSPYEQYF. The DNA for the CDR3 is TGCAGTGCTAGTGGCCGGGGAAGTCCTTACGAGCAGTACTTC.

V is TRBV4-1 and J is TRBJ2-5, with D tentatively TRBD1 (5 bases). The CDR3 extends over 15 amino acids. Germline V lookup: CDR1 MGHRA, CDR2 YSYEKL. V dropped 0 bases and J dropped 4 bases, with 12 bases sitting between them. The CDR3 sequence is CASSQESQGGETQYF. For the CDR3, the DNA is TGCGCCAGCAGCCAAGAATCCCAGGGCGGAGAGACCCAGTACTTC.